Shown below are 17 T cell receptor beta chains from a single sample sequenced in a study of regulatory T cells in long-lasting Graves disease. Indicated time point: newly diagnosed GD, antithyroid drugs for less than 3 months. RNA from PBMCs was the source of the TCR library. Arm-PCR of CDR3 regions with iRepertoire HTBI primers generated TCR beta libraries. Each CDR3 protein gets one entry after TCRdb re-called the multiplex PCR reads with MiXCR. The sample includes about 440,000 distinct CDR3 sequences, around 15% of them seen just once. This same sample was also taken into another study, of T cells in Graves' hyperthyroidism and ophthalmopathy.

The input for sequencing was peripheral blood mononuclear cells (PBMCs), taken at new diagnosis, from a patient treated with antithyroid drugs. Receptors were obtained from a woman in her 30s with Graves disease.

In this sample, this clonotype turned up many times. V gene TRBV28 combines with J gene TRBJ1-4; D gene unclear. Germline CDR1 MDHEN, CDR2 SYDVKM. V was cut by 8 bases and J by 0 bases, with 7 bases left in between. The CDR3 has 13 amino acids. The CDR3 coding sequence is TGTGCCAGCCATCTTGCAACTAATGAAAAACTGTTTTTT. It translates to CASHLATNEKLFF. Variable domain in full (rest from reference TRBV28 and TRBJ1-4): DVKVTQSSRYLVKRTGEKVFLECVQDMDHENMFWYRQDPGLGLRLIYFSYDVKMKEKGDIPEGYSVSREKKERFSLILESASTNQTSMYLCASHLATNEKLFFGSGTQLSVL.

The sample holds many counts of this clonotype. The chain is built from TRBV3-1 and TRBJ1-5, with D possibly TRBD1 on 5 matching bases. V lost 1 base and J lost 7, with 5 bases in between. The germline V gene has CDR1 LGHDT and CDR2 YNNKEL (reference sequence). The CDR3 is made up of 12 amino acids. CDR3 loop: CASSQGQQPQHF. In nucleotides, the CDR3 is TGTGCCAGCAGCCAAGGACAGCAGCCCCAGCATTTT.

On this clonotype itself: A far larger clone differs by one base, so this is likely a read error. Written as DNA, the CDR3 is TGTGCCAGCAGCTCGAACAGAAATCAGCCCCAGCATTTT. Translating gives CASSSNRNQPQHF. The chain has TRBV7-6 and TRBJ1-5, with D unclear. The germline V gene has CDR1 SGHVS and CDR2 FNYEAQ. The ends were cut back, 4 bases at V and 4 bases at J, with 8 bases in the middle. The CDR3 is 13 residues long.

There are many counts of this clonotype. The V call is TRBV7-9, the J call TRBJ1-2; 8 bases align to TRBD1. The length of the CDR3 is 16 residues. Per the germline V gene, CDR1 is SEHNR and CDR2 is FQNEAQ (reference sequence). V shed 4 bases, J shed 4 bases, and the junction held 11 bases outside the gene matches. CDR3 loop: CASSSRDRHLLYGYTF. CDR3 DNA: TGTGCCAGCAGCTCCCGGGACAGGCATCTTCTCTATGGCTACACCTTC. Combining the CDR3 with reference TRBV7-9 and TRBJ1-2 gives the whole variable domain DTGVSQNPRHKITKRGQNVTFRCDPISEHNRLYWYRQTLGQGPEFLTYFQNEAQLEKSRLLSDRFSAERPKGSFSTLEIQRTEQGDSAMYLCASSSRDRHLLYGYTFGSGTRLTVV.

Notes on this clonotype: A much larger clonotype is one base distant, so this may be a read error. CDR3 protein: CSVESGYLSPYEQYF. The CDR3 DNA is TGCAGCGTTGAATCCGGGTACCTGTCGCCGTACGAGCAGTACTTC. The chain combines TRBV29-1 with TRBJ2-7; D call uncertain. CDR1 and CDR2 (germline): SQVTM, ANQGSEA. The CDR3 contains 15 residues. V lost 2 bases, J lost 4 bases, and 18 bases lay in between.

This clonotype appeared once. The rearrangement links TRBV29-1 to TRBJ2-7; D remains unclear. Trimming left V 0 bases short and J 0 bases short, with 9 bases between. CDR1 SQVTM and CDR2 ANQGSEA come from the germline V gene. This CDR3 is built from 14 residues. This CDR3 is CSVEDRIHSYEQYF. The DNA of the CDR3 is TGCAGCGTTGAAGATCGAATCCACTCCTACGAGCAGTACTTC.

This clonotype was found a few times. This rearrangement joins TRBV20-1 to TRBJ2-2; D gene unclear. V gave up 3 bases and J gave up 8 bases, with 4 bases separating them. Germline CDR1 reads DFQATT; CDR2 reads SNEGSKA (reference sequence). The CDR3 is 10 amino acids. CDR3 loop: CSARWGELFF. DNA of the CDR3: TGCAGTGCTAGGTGGGGGGAGCTGTTTTTT.

This clonotype was counted many times. The V and J genes are TRBV7-9 and TRBJ2-1, with TRBD2 matching over 9 bases. With 5 bases clipped from V and 6 bases from J, the junction kept 5 bases outside the gene matches. Germline assignment: CDR1 SEHNR and CDR2 FQNEAQ (reference sequence). This CDR3 is built from 14 residues. DNA of the CDR3: TGTGCCAGCAGCCTTAGCGGGAGATTCAATGAGCAGTTCTTC. This translates into CASSLSGRFNEQFF.

This clonotype appeared many times. The chain carries TRBV18 and TRBJ2-5, with 8 bases matching TRBD2. This CDR3 contains 17 residues. Germline CDR1 reads KGHSH; CDR2 reads LQKENI. With V trimmed by 2 bases and J by 2 bases, 10 bases remained unmatched. The CDR3 protein is CASSPERESTFQETQYF. The DNA of the CDR3 is TGTGCCAGCTCACCAGAGCGGGAGTCTACATTTCAAGAGACCCAGTACTTC.

This clonotype was seen a handful of times. The gene calls are TRBV4-2 and TRBJ2-5; the D gene is possibly TRBD1 (5 bases). Trimming pared 4 bases from V and 7 bases from J, leaving 13 bases between. This CDR3 spans 13 amino acids. CDR1 LGHNA and CDR2 YNFKEQ come from the germline V gene. Here the CDR3 DNA reads TGTGCCAGCAGCCTGGGGCTAATGGGGACCCAGTACTTC. Amino acid sequence: CASSLGLMGTQYF.

This clonotype was detected ten times or more. This chain uses TRBV6-2 or TRBV6-3 with TRBJ2-7, with D unclear. The CDR3 covers 14 residues. Trimming left V 4 bases short and J 2 bases short, with 12 bases between. CDR1 and CDR2 (germline): MNHEY, SVGEGT. CDR3 in amino acids: CASSSALKTYEQYF. The CDR3 coding sequence is TGTGCCAGCAGTTCGGCTCTCAAAACCTACGAGCAGTACTTC.

There are a few counts of this clonotype. CDR3 residues: CASSLPRTGLGYTF. The CDR3 coding sequence is TGCGCCAGCAGCCTTCCTAGGACAGGGCTGGGCTACACCTTC. J is TRBJ1-2 and V is TRBV5-1; 8 nucleotides match TRBD1. Unmatched junction bases numbered 10, after V lost 4 bases and J lost 8 bases. This CDR3 comprises 14 residues. CDR1 SGHRS and CDR2 YFSETQ come from the germline V gene.

In this sample, this clonotype turned up many times. The chain uses TRBV6-2 or TRBV6-3 and TRBJ2-1; D is uncertain. CDR3 size: 13 residues. V was pared by 5 bases and J by 8 bases, with 13 bases between. Germline lookup yields CDR1 MNHEY and CDR2 SVGEGT. In nucleotides, the CDR3 is TGTGCCAGCAGTGGCACCTCGCGCCATGAGCAGTTCTTC. Translation gives CASSGTSRHEQFF.

The genes are TRBV5-1 and TRBJ2-5; 10 bases map to TRBD2. The ends lost 3 bases at V and 5 bases at J; junction bases unmatched: 1. The CDR3 covers 13 residues. In germline, CDR1 is SGHRS, CDR2 YFSETQ. CDR3 DNA sequence: TGCGCCAGCAGCTGGGGACTAGCGGAGACCCAGTACTTC. Residues: CASSWGLAETQYF.

This clonotype was seen repeatedly, ten times or more. The chain has TRBV2 and TRBJ2-3; tentatively, D is TRBD1 or TRBD2 (6 bases each). The CDR3 runs to 13 residues. V shed 6 bases and J shed 6 bases, with 13 bases lying between them. Germline CDR1 is SNHLY and CDR2 is FYNNEI. CDR3 sequence (DNA): TGTGCCAGCAGGGGGACTGGACAGGATACGCAGTATTTT. This translates into CASRGTGQDTQYF.

This clonotype was seen ten or more times. This sequence joins TRBV7-2 and TRBJ1-2; the D gene is possibly TRBD1 (6 bases). CDR1 SGHTA and CDR2 FQGNSA come from the germline V gene. This CDR3 is 17 amino acids long. V shed 6 bases and J shed 6 bases, with 26 bases lying between them. The CDR3 DNA follows: TGTGCCAGCAGTTCACTGGGGGCCCCTTCCTTCTTAGATGGCTACACCTTC. Translating it yields CASSSLGAPSFLDGYTF.

This clonotype was counted many times. The chain recombines TRBV7-3 with TRBJ2-5; 8 bases are shared with TRBD2. The CDR3 is 15 residues long. The V gene's germline CDR1 is SGHTA and CDR2 FQGTGA. The V gene end was trimmed by 2 bases and the J gene end by 2 bases; junction bases not matched to a gene: 4. The CDR3 here is CASSLPGGKQETQYF. CDR3 coding DNA: TGTGCCAGCAGCTTACCGGGAGGGAAGCAAGAGACCCAGTACTTC.